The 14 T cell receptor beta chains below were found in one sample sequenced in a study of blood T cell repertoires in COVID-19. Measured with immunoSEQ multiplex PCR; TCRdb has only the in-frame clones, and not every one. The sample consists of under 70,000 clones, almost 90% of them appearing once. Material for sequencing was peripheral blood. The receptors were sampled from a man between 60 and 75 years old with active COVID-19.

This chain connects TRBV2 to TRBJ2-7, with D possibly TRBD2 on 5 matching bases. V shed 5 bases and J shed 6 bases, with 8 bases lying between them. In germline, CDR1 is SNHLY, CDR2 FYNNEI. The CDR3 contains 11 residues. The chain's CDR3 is CASSRGLEQYF. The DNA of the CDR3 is TGTGCCAGCAGTCGAGGGCTCGAGCAGTACTTC.

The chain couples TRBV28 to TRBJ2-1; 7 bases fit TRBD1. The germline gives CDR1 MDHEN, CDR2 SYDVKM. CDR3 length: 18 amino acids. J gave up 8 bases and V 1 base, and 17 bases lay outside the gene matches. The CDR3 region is CASSLFFRRDSNPDEQFF. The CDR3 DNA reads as TGTGCCAGCAGTTTATTTTTTCGCCGGGACAGCAACCCCGATGAGCAGTTCTTC. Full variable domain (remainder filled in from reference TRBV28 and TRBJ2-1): DVKVTQSSRYLVKRTGEKVFLECVQDMDHENMFWYRQDPGLGLRLIYFSYDVKMKEKGDIPEGYSVSREKKERFSLILESASTNQTSMYLCASSLFFRRDSNPDEQFFGPGTRLTVL.

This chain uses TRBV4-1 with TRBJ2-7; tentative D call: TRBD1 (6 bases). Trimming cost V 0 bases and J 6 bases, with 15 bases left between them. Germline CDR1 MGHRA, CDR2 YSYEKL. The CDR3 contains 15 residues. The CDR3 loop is CASSQEGTTHSEQYF. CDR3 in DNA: TGCGCCAGCAGCCAAGAAGGGACAACCCATTCCGAGCAGTACTTC.

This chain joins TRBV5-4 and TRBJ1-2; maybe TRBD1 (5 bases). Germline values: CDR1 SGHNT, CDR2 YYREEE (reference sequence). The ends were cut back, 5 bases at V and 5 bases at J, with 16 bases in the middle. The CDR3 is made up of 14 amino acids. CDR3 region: CASSPGGERYGYTF. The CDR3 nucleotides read TGTGCCAGCAGTCCTGGGGGGGAGAGATATGGCTACACCTTC.

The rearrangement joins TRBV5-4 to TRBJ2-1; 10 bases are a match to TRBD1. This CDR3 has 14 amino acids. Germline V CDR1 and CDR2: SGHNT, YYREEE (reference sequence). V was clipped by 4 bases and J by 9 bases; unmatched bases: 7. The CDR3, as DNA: TGTGCCAGCAGCAACCGGGACAGGGGTTTTGAGCAGTTCTTC. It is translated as CASSNRDRGFEQFF.

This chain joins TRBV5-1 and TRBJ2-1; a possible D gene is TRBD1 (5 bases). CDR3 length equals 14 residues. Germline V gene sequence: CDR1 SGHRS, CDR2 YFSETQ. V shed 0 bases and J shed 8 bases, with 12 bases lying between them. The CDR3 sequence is CASSLGQGGDEQFF. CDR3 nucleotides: TGCGCCAGCAGCTTGGGGCAGGGTGGCGATGAGCAGTTCTTC.

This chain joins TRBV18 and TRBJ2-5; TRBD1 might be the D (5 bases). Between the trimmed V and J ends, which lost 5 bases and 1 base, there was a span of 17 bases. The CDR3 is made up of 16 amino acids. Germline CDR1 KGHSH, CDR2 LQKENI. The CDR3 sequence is CASSKTWGQGQETQYF. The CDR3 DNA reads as TGTGCCAGCTCAAAGACCTGGGGCCAGGGCCAAGAGACCCAGTACTTC.

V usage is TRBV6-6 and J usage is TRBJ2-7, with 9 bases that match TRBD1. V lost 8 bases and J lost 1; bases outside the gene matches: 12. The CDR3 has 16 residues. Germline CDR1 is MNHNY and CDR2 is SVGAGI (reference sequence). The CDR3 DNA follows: TGTGCCAGCGACGCCGAACCGGGACAGGGATCCTACGAGCAGTACTTC. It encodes CASDAEPGQGSYEQYF.

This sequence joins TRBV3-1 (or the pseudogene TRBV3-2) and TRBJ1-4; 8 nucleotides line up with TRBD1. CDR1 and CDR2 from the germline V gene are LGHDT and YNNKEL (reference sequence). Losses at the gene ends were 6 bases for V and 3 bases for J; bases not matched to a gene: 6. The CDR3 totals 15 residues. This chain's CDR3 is CASRRQGLANEKLFF. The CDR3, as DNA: TGTGCCAGCAGAAGACAGGGGTTGGCTAATGAAAAACTGTTTTTT.

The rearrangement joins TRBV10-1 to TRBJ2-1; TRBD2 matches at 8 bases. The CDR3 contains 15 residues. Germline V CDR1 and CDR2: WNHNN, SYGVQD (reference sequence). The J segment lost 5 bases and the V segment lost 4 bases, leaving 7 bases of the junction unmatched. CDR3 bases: TGCGCCAGCAGTGTCCTTAGCGGGGTTAACAATGAGCAGTTCTTC. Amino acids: CASSVLSGVNNEQFF.

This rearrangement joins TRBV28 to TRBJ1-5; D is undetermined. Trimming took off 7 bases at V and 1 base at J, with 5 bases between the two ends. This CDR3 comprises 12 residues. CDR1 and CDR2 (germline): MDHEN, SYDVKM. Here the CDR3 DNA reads TGTGCCAGCACCGTAAGCAATCAGCCCCAGCATTTT. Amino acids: CASTVSNQPQHF.

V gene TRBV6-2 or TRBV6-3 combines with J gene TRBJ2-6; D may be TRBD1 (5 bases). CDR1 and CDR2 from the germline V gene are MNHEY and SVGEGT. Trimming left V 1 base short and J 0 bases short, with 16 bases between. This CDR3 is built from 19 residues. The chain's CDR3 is CASSYYSARVLSGANVLTF. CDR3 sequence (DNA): TGTGCCAGCAGTTACTACTCCGCCAGGGTCCTCTCTGGGGCCAACGTCCTGACTTTC.

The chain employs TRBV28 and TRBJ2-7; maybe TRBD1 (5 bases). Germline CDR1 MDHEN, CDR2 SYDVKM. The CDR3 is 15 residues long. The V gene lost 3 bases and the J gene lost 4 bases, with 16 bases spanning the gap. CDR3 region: CASSFRVFLSYEQYF. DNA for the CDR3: TGTGCCAGCAGTTTCAGGGTCTTTCTTAGTTACGAGCAGTACTTC.

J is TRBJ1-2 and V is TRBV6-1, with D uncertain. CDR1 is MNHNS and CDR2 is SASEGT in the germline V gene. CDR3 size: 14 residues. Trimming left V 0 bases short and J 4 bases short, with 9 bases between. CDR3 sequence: CASSEAGMIYGYTF. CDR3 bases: TGTGCCAGCAGTGAAGCCGGGATGATCTATGGCTACACCTTC.